The sequence of this TCR beta chain was determined in a study of T cell repertoires in cytomegalovirus infection. Study-level information: Signatures in public TCR beta sequences pointed to both CMV infection and matching HLA type.

A single record per CDR3 protein comes from TCRdb applying MiXCR to the reads. Found here are approximately 550,000 distinct CDR3 sequences, more than 15% of them singletons; the top ten hold roughly a quarter. Germline trimming cut 5 bases from V and 8 bases from J; bases unmatched to any gene: 9. This CDR3 contains 15 residues. Per germline, CDR1 MNHEY and CDR2 SMNVEV (reference sequence). Study outcomes and limitations: Based on cumulative public TCR beta family frequency, carriers of CMV plus the relevant HLA were identified.

This clonotype appeared many times. The target antigen is unknown. This receptor was obtained from a human donor in good health (CMV status not recorded). Some clones in this sample may be carry-over from other donors' samples. The genes are TRBV27 and TRBJ2-1, with TRBD1 matching over 10 bases. The sequencing input was CD8+ T cells from PBMCs. CDR3 in amino acids: CASSPPGQGFDEQFF. CDR3 in DNA: TGTGCCAGCAGTCCGCCGGGACAGGGGTTCGATGAGCAGTTCTTC.